This passage covers 10 T cell receptor beta chains from one sample sequenced in a study of beta chain features in type 1 diabetes. Their antigens remain unidentified. TCRB transcripts that were expressed got sequenced, as all of the isolated RNA had been reverse transcribed. Sequencing used immunoSEQ multiplex PCR; TCRdb keeps in-frame clones, though not all of them. The repertoire includes 600,000 or so clones, under 15% of them detected once, and more than 0.1% sits in the top ten. General study results and limits: Among all four CD4+ subsets, Type 1 diabetes patients had TCRB CDR3s that were moderately but significantly shorter.

The source material was naive CD4+ T cells from blood. These receptors were collected from a young man with type 1 diabetes.

This clone has more than one count but fewer than ten. This rearrangement joins TRBV7-6 to TRBJ2-4; 9 nucleotides agree with TRBD1. V lost 5 bases and J lost 6; bases outside the gene matches: 11. The CDR3 is 16 amino acids. Germline V lookup: CDR1 SGHVS, CDR2 FNYEAQ. The chain's CDR3 is CASSAGGTGLSNIQYF. In DNA, the CDR3 is TGTGCCAGCAGCGCAGGCGGGACAGGGTTATCAAACATTCAGTACTTC. Looking up the rest from reference TRBV7-6 and TRBJ2-4 gives the full variable domain: GAGVSQSPRYKVTKRGQDVALRCDPISGHVSLYWYRQALGQGPEFLTYFNYEAQQDKSGLPNDRFSAERPEGSISTLTIQRTEQRDSAMYRCASSAGGTGLSNIQYFGAGTRLSVL.

This clone was picked up a small number of times. J is TRBJ2-5 and V is TRBV28; TRBD1 agrees at 7 bases. J was trimmed by 1 base and V by 4 bases; bases with no gene match: 9. From germline, CDR1 is MDHEN and CDR2 SYDVKM. CDR3 length: 16 amino acids. DNA for the CDR3: TGTGCCAGCAGTTCCCCACAGGGGATTGGCCAAGAGACCCAGTACTTC. It is translated as CASSSPQGIGQETQYF.

There are a few counts of this clone. This chain joins TRBV10-3 and TRBJ1-2, with 9 bases aligning to TRBD1. This CDR3 is 14 amino acids long. Germline values: CDR1 ENHRY, CDR2 SYGVKD. J gave up 7 bases and V 3 bases, and 6 bases lay outside the gene matches. CDR3 nucleotides: TGTGCCATCAGTGAAAGGACAGGGGACGCTGGCTACACCTTC. It translates to CAISERTGDAGYTF.

The J gene is TRBJ2-5, the V gene TRBV7-9; D is unresolved. This CDR3 is built from 15 residues. Trimming took off 2 bases at V and 4 bases at J, with 14 bases between the two ends. Germline assignment: CDR1 SEHNR and CDR2 FQNEAQ (reference sequence). CDR3 protein: CASSLRLGRSETQYF. The DNA of the CDR3 is TGTGCCAGCAGCTTAAGGCTCGGCAGGTCAGAGACCCAGTACTTC.

The table lists this clone with a few counts. The sample contains more than one DNA sequence encoding this CDR3. The chain is built from TRBV7-2 and TRBJ2-5; TRBD1 matches 7 bases. CDR1 SGHTA and CDR2 FQGNSA come from the germline V gene. After removal of 4 bases from V and 2 bases from J, the junction contained 1 base not matched to a gene. This CDR3 has 13 amino acids. This chain's CDR3 is CASSSDRQETQYF. In DNA, the CDR3 is TGTGCCAGCAGCTCGGACAGGCAAGAGACCCAGTACTTC.

This clone has more than one count but fewer than ten. The genes are TRBV7-2 and TRBJ1-1; D unclear. Germline lookup yields CDR1 SGHTA and CDR2 FQGNSA. Trimming took off 7 bases at V and 1 base at J, with 4 bases between the two ends. This CDR3 has 11 amino acids. The DNA for the CDR3 is TGTGCCAGCACCAAGAACACTGAAGCTTTCTTT. Translation: CASTKNTEAFF.

This clone was detected only a few times. This sequence joins TRBV19 and TRBJ2-2; D gene unclear. Germline V lookup: CDR1 LNHDA, CDR2 SQIVND (reference sequence). The V gene lost 3 bases and the J gene lost 6 bases, with 11 bases spanning the gap. The CDR3 is made up of 14 amino acids. Here the CDR3 DNA reads TGTGCCAGTAGTATGGCCGGTCGGGCCGGGGAGCTGTTTTTT. Its protein is CASSMAGRAGELFF.

This chain connects TRBV7-2 to TRBJ2-3; 9 nucleotides align to TRBD1. This CDR3 is 17 amino acids long. Germline values: CDR1 SGHTA, CDR2 FQGNSA. The V segment lost 0 bases and the J segment 1 base; nucleotides outside the gene matches: 5. CDR3 loop: CASSLAPTGGGTDTQYF. The CDR3 nucleotides read TGTGCCAGCAGCTTAGCCCCGACAGGGGGGGGCACAGATACGCAGTATTTT.

This clone was counted only a few times. V is TRBV5-1 and J is TRBJ2-3; D might be TRBD2 (6 bases). Germline values: CDR1 SGHRS, CDR2 YFSETQ. This CDR3 has 16 residues. The V end was cut by 4 bases, the J end by 4 bases, with 19 bases between. The CDR3 DNA reads TGCGCCAGCAGCCACGGACTCGGTGGAGGGGCAGATACGCAGTATTTT. It encodes CASSHGLGGGADTQYF.

In this sample, this clone turned up a few times. In nucleotides, the CDR3 is TGTGCCAGCAGCTCCGTATCAGGGCAGGCATACTACGAGCAGTACTTC. Translated, it gives CASSSVSGQAYYEQYF. The V gene is TRBV7-6, the J gene TRBJ2-7; a weak D match, TRBD1 (5 bases). CDR3 length equals 16 residues. Trimming shortened V by 4 bases and J by 3 bases, and 19 bases separated the two germline ends. The germline V gene encodes CDR1 SGHVS and CDR2 FNYEAQ.